The 5 T cell receptor beta chains given below trace back to one sample, sequenced in a study of T cell responses to AZD1222 COVID-19 vaccine. Generated by immunoSEQ multiplex PCR, the TCRdb table keeps only in-frame clones and is missing some. The sample carries 130,000 to 150,000 clones, about 92% recorded once. The material sequenced was peripheral blood, taken on day 0 of AZD1222 vaccination. The receptors originated from an adult in good health.

This chain connects TRBV19 to TRBJ1-4, with D tentatively TRBD1 (5 bases). Trimming stripped 5 bases from V and 17 bases from J, with 15 bases between. Germline V gives CDR1 LNHDA, CDR2 SQIVND (reference sequence). This CDR3 comprises 11 residues. The CDR3 nucleotides read TGTGCCAGTAGTTACCGGGGCACTCTATTTTTT. Translated, it gives CASSYRGTLFF.

The chain joins TRBV5-6 to TRBJ1-2, with 11 bases aligning to TRBD1. CDR3 length: 16 amino acids. V trimming: 4 bases; J trimming: 8 bases; junction bases outside the gene matches: 13. Germline-derived CDR1 and CDR2 are SGHDT and YYEEEE. DNA for the CDR3: TGTGCCAGCAGCCTCGGACAGGGGGCTTTTGTGCGGGGCTACACCTTC. It translates to CASSLGQGAFVRGYTF.

The V call is TRBV5-5, the J call TRBJ1-4; TRBD1 matches 8 bases. Germline loops: CDR1 SGHKS, CDR2 YYEKEE (reference sequence). This CDR3 has 16 residues. Germline trimming cut 0 bases from V and 10 bases from J; bases unmatched to any gene: 11. The CDR3 DNA reads TGTGCCAGCAGCTTGGGCCGTTACAGGGGGAGCCCAAAACTGTTTTTT. Translating it yields CASSLGRYRGSPKLFF.

This rearrangement joins TRBV10-1 to TRBJ1-2; D not certain. The CDR3 loop spans 15 amino acids. The germline V gene encodes CDR1 WNHNN and CDR2 SYGVQD (reference sequence). Trimming left V 1 base short and J 0 bases short, with 9 bases between. The CDR3: CASSEYPGPNYGYTF. DNA of the CDR3: TGCGCCAGCAGTGAGTATCCGGGCCCTAACTATGGCTACACCTTC.

The chain carries TRBV15 and TRBJ2-7, with D perhaps given as TRBD1 or TRBD2 (5 bases each). The germline V gene encodes CDR1 LNHNV and CDR2 YYDKDF (reference sequence). V was pared by 1 base and J by 3 bases, with 10 bases between. This CDR3 has 14 amino acids. This chain's CDR3 is CATSRAGPYYEQYF. The CDR3 DNA follows: TGTGCCACCAGCAGAGCGGGACCATACTACGAGCAGTACTTC.